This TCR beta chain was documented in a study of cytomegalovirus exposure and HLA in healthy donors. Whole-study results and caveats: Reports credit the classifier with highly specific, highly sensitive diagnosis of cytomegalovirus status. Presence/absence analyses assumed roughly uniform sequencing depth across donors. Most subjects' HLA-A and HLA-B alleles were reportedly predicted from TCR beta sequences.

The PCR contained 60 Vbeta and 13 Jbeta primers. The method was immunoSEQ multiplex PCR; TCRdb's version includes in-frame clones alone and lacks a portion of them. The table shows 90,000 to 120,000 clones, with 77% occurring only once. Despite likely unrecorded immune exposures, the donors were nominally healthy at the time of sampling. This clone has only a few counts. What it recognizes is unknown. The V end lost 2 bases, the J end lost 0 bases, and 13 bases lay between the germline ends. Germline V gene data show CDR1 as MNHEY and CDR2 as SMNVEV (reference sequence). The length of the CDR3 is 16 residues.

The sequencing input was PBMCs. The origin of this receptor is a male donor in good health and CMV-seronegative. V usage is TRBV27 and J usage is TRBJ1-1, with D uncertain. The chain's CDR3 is CASSLLPRAMNTEAFF. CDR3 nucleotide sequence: TGTGCCAGCAGTTTACTCCCGCGGGCCATGAACACTGAAGCTTTCTTT.